One and the same sample provided the 19 T cell receptor beta chains below, sequenced in a study of blood T cell repertoires in COVID-19. Produced via immunoSEQ multiplex PCR; TCRdb's table is partial and in-frame only. The sample holds approximately 85,000 clones, approximately 80% seen once. Sequencing was done on a sample of peripheral blood. The receptors were sampled from a human donor in a cohort sampled during active COVID-19.

This sequence joins TRBV11-1 and TRBJ2-5, with TRBD1 matching 8 bases. V was pared by 7 bases and J by 1 base, with 5 bases of the junction left unmatched. Germline assignment: CDR1 SGHAT and CDR2 FQDESV (reference sequence). The CDR3 contains 14 residues. The DNA for the CDR3 is TGTGCCAGCAACGACAGGGGAGTCCAAGAGACCCAGTACTTC. The encoded protein is CASNDRGVQETQYF.

V gene TRBV11-2 combines with J gene TRBJ2-7; 8 nucleotides align to TRBD2. This CDR3 contains 15 residues. Germline V gives CDR1 SGHAT, CDR2 FQNNGV. Trimming took 2 bases from V and 9 from J; bases not matched to a gene: 12. The CDR3 sequence: CASSLSTGTRGRQYF. CDR3 nucleotides: TGTGCCAGCAGCTTATCAACCGGGACTAGGGGCCGGCAGTACTTC.

The V gene is TRBV7-8, the J gene TRBJ1-4; D uncertain. This CDR3 has 16 amino acids. The germline CDR1 and CDR2 sequences are SGHVS and FQNEAQ. V dropped 5 bases and J dropped 2 bases, with 15 bases sitting between them. The CDR3 DNA follows: TGTGCCAGCAGCACAAAGAGGATAAAGACTAATGAAAAACTGTTTTTT. The encoded protein is CASSTKRIKTNEKLFF.

This chain connects TRBV29-1 to TRBJ1-2, with TRBD1 identical over 8 bases. V was pared by 6 bases and J by 6 bases, with 6 bases of the junction left unmatched. Germline V gene lookup returns CDR1 SQVTM and CDR2 ANQGSEA. The CDR3 runs to 12 residues. The CDR3 nucleotides are TGCAGCGTGACACAGGGGGGAGATGGCTACACCTTC. It specifies CSVTQGGDGYTF.

This clone was seen just once. The chain carries TRBV11-2 and TRBJ1-1, with D unclear. The germline V gene has CDR1 SGHAT and CDR2 FQNNGV. With 5 bases removed from V and 5 bases from J, the gap between germline ends came to 15 bases. The CDR3 has 14 residues. The CDR3 nucleotides read TGTGCCAGCAGCGGGTTGGGCAGAACTACTGAAGCTTTCTTT. Translating it yields CASSGLGRTTEAFF.

J is TRBJ1-2 and V is TRBV5-1, with 7 bases identical to TRBD1. The ends lost 2 bases at V and 5 bases at J; junction bases unmatched: 6. CDR1 is SGHRS and CDR2 is YFSETQ in the germline V gene. There are 14 residues in the CDR3. The CDR3 DNA reads as TGCGCCAGCAGCTTAACAGGGGAACGTTATGGCTACACCTTC. Translated, it gives CASSLTGERYGYTF.

The chain has TRBV28 and TRBJ1-1; tentative D call: TRBD1 (5 bases). The CDR3 loop spans 16 amino acids. V was clipped by 2 bases and J by 1 base, with 14 bases between them. Germline V gives CDR1 MDHEN, CDR2 SYDVKM. The CDR3 loop is CASSLRPGLRNTEAFF. DNA of the CDR3: TGTGCCAGCAGTTTACGCCCGGGACTTCGGAACACTGAAGCTTTCTTT.

The gene calls are TRBV2 and TRBJ2-5; 12 bases map to TRBD2. CDR1 SNHLY and CDR2 FYNNEI come from the germline V gene. CDR3 length equals 16 residues. Trimming took 3 bases from V and 5 from J; bases not matched to a gene: 7. This CDR3 is CASSEPYLAGGETQYF. CDR3 nucleotides: TGTGCCAGCAGTGAGCCCTACCTAGCGGGGGGGGAGACCCAGTACTTC.

The rearrangement joins TRBV28 to TRBJ2-3; 10 bases map to TRBD2. The J segment lost 2 bases and the V segment lost 2 bases, leaving 10 bases of the junction unmatched. Germline values: CDR1 MDHEN, CDR2 SYDVKM. The CDR3 length is 18 residues. This CDR3 is CASSLAGLADSPTDTQYF. For the CDR3, the DNA is TGTGCCAGCAGTTTAGCTGGACTAGCGGACAGCCCCACAGATACGCAGTATTTT.

The chain links TRBV2 to TRBJ1-2; 8 nucleotides agree with TRBD1. The CDR3 runs 16 residues. Germline V lookup: CDR1 SNHLY, CDR2 FYNNEI. V shed 5 bases and J 4 bases; nucleotides not matched to a gene: 12. CDR3 sequence (DNA): TGTGCCAGCAGTACGGACAGGGAAGGGCCTGGCTATGGCTACACCTTC. Its protein is CASSTDREGPGYGYTF.

The V and J genes are TRBV25-1 and TRBJ2-1; TRBD2 matches 10 bases. V gave up 8 bases and J gave up 8 bases; unmatched junction bases: 6. The germline V gene has CDR1 MGHDK and CDR2 SYGVNS. The CDR3 totals 13 residues. CDR3 amino acids: CASGSGGAYEQFF. CDR3 nucleotides: TGTGCCAGCGGAAGCGGGGGGGCATATGAGCAGTTCTTC. The whole variable domain, filled in from reference TRBV25-1 and TRBJ2-1, reads EADIYQTPRYLVIGTGKKITLECSQTMGHDKMYWYQQDPGMELHLIHYSYGVNSTEKGDLSSESTVSRIRTEHFPLTLESARPSHTSQYLCASGSGGAYEQFFGPGTRLTVL.

The chain employs TRBV30 and TRBJ2-1; 7 nucleotides align to TRBD2. With 3 bases clipped from V and 6 bases from J, the junction kept 5 bases outside the gene matches. Germline V gene lookup returns CDR1 GTSNPN and CDR2 SVGIG (reference sequence). CDR3 size: 13 residues. Here the CDR3 DNA reads TGTGCCTGGAGGTTTTGGGGGGGCAATGAGCAGTTCTTC. Translated, it gives CAWRFWGGNEQFF.

The gene calls are TRBV6-5 and TRBJ1-1; D is unresolved. Germline lookup yields CDR1 MNHEY and CDR2 SVGAGI. The ends were cut back, 8 bases at V and 7 bases at J, with 17 bases in the middle. The CDR3 has 13 amino acids. Written as DNA, the CDR3 is TGTGCCAGCGCGATTAGAACAGTAATTGAAGCTTTCTTT. Translated, it gives CASAIRTVIEAFF.

J is TRBJ2-7 and V is TRBV27; 7 bases align to TRBD1. The CDR3 runs to 15 residues. Germline CDR1 is MNHEY and CDR2 is SMNVEV (reference sequence). After removal of 7 bases from V and 3 bases from J, the junction contained 12 bases not matched to a gene. Here the CDR3 reads CASNLHGPGGYEQYF. The CDR3 coding sequence is TGTGCCAGCAACCTACACGGTCCAGGGGGCTACGAGCAGTACTTC.

V is TRBV11-2 and J is TRBJ1-1; no reliable D call. CDR3 size: 15 residues. The ends were cut back, 3 bases at V and 1 base at J, with 12 bases in the middle. Germline loops: CDR1 SGHAT, CDR2 FQNNGV. This chain's CDR3 is CASSLGLGGNTEAFF. DNA for the CDR3: TGTGCCAGCAGCTTGGGTTTGGGAGGGAACACTGAAGCTTTCTTT.

This clone was found many times. The rearrangement links TRBV18 to TRBJ2-7, with TRBD1 matching over 7 bases. CDR1 KGHSH and CDR2 LQKENI come from the germline V gene. With 3 bases clipped from V and 4 bases from J, the junction kept 6 bases outside the gene matches. This CDR3 spans 14 amino acids. The CDR3 bases are TGTGCCAGCTCACCCCCGAGACAGGGATACGAGCAGTACTTC. It codes for CASSPPRQGYEQYF.

The rearrangement uses TRBV19 and TRBJ1-2; D is unclear. Germline assignment: CDR1 LNHDA and CDR2 SQIVND (reference sequence). Trimming pared 5 bases from V and 1 base from J, leaving 14 bases between. The CDR3 contains 15 residues. The CDR3 nucleotides read TGTGCCAGTAGTCTCTCGTGGGCCCTTAACTATGGCTACACCTTC. Translating gives CASSLSWALNYGYTF.

The rearrangement joins TRBV11-1 to TRBJ2-2; D is possibly TRBD1 (6 bases). Germline assignment: CDR1 SGHAT and CDR2 FQDESV (reference sequence). Trimming took off 5 bases at V and 7 bases at J, with 11 bases between the two ends. The CDR3 length is 13 residues. This CDR3 is CASSPGVGGELFF. DNA of the CDR3: TGTGCCAGCAGCCCAGGGGTGGGCGGGGAGCTGTTTTTT. The full variable domain, rest sourced from reference TRBV11-1 and TRBJ2-2, is EAEVAQSPRYKITEKSQAVAFWCDPISGHATLYWYRQILGQGPELLVQFQDESVVDDSQLPKDRFSAERLKGVDSTLKIQPAELGDSAMYLCASSPGVGGELFFGEGSRLTVL.

This chain uses TRBV5-1 with TRBJ2-5; 9 nucleotides agree with TRBD1. CDR1 SGHRS and CDR2 YFSETQ come from the germline V gene. Losses at the gene ends were 0 bases for V and 4 bases for J; bases not matched to a gene: 4. The CDR3 runs to 15 residues. This CDR3 is CASSLVGQGGETQYF. CDR3 in DNA: TGCGCCAGCAGCTTGGTGGGACAGGGAGGAGAGACCCAGTACTTC. Supplemented by reference TRBV5-1 and TRBJ2-5, the full variable domain reads KAGVTQTPRYLIKTRGQQVTLSCSPISGHRSVSWYQQTPGQGLQFLFEYFSETQRNKGNFPGRFSGRQFSNSRSEMNVSTLELGDSALYLCASSLVGQGGETQYFGPGTRLLVL.